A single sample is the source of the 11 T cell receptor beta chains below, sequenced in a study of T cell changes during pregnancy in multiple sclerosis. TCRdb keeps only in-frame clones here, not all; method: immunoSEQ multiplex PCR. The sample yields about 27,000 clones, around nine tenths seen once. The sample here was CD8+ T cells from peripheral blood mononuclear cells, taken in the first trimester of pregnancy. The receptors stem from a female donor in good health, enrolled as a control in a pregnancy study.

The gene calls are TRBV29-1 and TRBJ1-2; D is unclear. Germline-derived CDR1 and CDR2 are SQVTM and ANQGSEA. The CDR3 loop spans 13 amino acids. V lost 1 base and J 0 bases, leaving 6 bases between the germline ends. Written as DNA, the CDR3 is TGCAGCGTTGAAGGAGGTTCTAACTATGGCTACACCTTC. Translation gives CSVEGGSNYGYTF.

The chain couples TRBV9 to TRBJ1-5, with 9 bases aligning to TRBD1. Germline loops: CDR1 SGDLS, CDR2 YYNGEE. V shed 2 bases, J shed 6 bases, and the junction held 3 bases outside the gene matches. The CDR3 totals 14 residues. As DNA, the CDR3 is TGTGCCAGCAGCGTTGGACAGGGGATTCAGCCCCAGCATTTT. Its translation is CASSVGQGIQPQHF.

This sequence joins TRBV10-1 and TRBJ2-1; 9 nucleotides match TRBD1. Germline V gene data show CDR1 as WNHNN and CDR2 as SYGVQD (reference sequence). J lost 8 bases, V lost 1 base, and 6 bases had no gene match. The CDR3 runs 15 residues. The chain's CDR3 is CASSEWDRVRDEQFF. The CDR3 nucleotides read TGCGCCAGCAGTGAGTGGGACAGGGTAAGGGATGAGCAGTTCTTC.

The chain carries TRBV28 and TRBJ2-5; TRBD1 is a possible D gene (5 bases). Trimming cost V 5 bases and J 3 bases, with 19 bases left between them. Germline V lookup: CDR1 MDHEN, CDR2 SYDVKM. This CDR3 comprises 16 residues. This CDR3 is CASSRGWGSQKETQYF. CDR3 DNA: TGTGCCAGCAGTCGAGGATGGGGCAGCCAAAAAGAGACCCAGTACTTC.

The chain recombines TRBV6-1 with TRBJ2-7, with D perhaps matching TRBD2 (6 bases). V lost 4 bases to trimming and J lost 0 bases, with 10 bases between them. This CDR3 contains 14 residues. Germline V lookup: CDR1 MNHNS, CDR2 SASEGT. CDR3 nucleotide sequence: TGTGCCAGCAGTGCGGGGGAGAGCTCCTACGAGCAGTACTTC. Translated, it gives CASSAGESSYEQYF.

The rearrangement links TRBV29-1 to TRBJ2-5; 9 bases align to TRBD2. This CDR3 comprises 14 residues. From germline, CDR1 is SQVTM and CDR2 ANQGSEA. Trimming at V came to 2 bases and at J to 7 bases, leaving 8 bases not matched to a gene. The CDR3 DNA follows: TGCAGCGTTGAATTAGCGGGAGCCCCAAGGACCCAGTACTTC. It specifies CSVELAGAPRTQYF.

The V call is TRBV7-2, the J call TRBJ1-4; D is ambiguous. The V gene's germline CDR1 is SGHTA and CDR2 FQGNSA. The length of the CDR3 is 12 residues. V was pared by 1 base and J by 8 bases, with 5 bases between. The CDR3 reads CASSLGLEKLFF. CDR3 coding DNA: TGTGCCAGCAGCTTAGGTCTCGAAAAACTGTTTTTT.

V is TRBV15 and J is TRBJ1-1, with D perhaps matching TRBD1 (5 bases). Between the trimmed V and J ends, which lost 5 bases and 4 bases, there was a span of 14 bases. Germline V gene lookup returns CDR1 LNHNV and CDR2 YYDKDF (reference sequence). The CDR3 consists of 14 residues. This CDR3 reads CATSSRQRGTEAFF. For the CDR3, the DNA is TGTGCCACCAGCTCAAGACAGCGAGGCACTGAAGCTTTCTTT.

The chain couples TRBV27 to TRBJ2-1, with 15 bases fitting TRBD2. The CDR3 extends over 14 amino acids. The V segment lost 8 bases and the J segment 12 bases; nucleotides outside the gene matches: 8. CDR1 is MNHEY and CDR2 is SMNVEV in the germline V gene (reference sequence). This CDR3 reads CASGGLAGGTGQFF. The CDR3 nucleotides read TGTGCCAGCGGGGGACTAGCGGGAGGCACGGGGCAGTTCTTC.

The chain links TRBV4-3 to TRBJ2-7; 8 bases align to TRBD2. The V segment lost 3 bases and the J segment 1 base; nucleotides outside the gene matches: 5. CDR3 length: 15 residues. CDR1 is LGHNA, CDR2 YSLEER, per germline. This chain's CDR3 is CASSHHGGGSYEQYF. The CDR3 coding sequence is TGCGCCAGCAGCCACCACGGGGGGGGGTCCTACGAGCAGTACTTC.

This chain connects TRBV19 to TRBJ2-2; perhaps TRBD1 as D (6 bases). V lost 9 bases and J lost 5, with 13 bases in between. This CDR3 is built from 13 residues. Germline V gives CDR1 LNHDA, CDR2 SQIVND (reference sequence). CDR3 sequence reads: CASGQLSTGELFF. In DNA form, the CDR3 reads TGTGCCAGCGGACAGCTCTCAACCGGGGAGCTGTTTTTT.